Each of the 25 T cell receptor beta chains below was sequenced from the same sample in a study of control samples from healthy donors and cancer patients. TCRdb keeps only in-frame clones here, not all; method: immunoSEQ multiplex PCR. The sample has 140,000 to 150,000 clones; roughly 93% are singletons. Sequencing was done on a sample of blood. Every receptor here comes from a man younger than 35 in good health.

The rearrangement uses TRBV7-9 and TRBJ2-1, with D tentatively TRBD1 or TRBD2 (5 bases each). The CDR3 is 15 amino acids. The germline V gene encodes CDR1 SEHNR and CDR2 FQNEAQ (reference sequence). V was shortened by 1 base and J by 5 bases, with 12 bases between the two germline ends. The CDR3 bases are TGTGCCAGCAGCTTAGGAGGGACGGCCAACAATGAGCAGTTCTTC. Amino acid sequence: CASSLGGTANNEQFF.

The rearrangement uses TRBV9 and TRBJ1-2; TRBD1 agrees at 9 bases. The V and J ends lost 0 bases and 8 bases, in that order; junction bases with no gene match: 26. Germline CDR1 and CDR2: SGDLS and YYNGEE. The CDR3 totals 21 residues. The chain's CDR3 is CASSVAIPLSFTTGGSQGYTF. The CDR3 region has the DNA TGTGCCAGCAGCGTAGCCATCCCTCTTTCCTTCACTACAGGGGGCAGTCAGGGCTACACCTTC.

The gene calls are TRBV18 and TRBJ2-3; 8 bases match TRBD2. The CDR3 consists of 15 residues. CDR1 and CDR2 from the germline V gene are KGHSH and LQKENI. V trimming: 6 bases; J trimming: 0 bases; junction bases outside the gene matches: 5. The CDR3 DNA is TGTGCCAGCTCCCCGGGGGGGGTCAGCACAGATACGCAGTATTTT. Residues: CASSPGGVSTDTQYF.

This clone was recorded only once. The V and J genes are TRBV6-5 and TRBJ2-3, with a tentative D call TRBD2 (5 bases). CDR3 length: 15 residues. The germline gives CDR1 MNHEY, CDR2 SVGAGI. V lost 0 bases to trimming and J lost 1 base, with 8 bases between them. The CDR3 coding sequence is TGTGCCAGCAGTTACTCGAGGGCGGGCACAGATACGCAGTATTTT. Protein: CASSYSRAGTDTQYF.

The CDR3 spells CASSPPGHQNYGYTF. The CDR3 bases are TGTGCCAGCAGCCCCCCGGGACACCAAAACTATGGCTACACCTTC. The chain has TRBV6-5 and TRBJ1-2; possible D gene TRBD1, 6 bases. Between the trimmed V and J ends, which lost 6 bases and 2 bases, there was a span of 16 bases. Germline values: CDR1 MNHEY, CDR2 SVGAGI. The CDR3 is made up of 15 amino acids.

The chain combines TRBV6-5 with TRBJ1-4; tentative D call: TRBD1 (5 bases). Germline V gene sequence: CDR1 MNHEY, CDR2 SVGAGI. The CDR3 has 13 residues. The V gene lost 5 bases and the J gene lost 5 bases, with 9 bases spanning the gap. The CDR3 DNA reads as TGTGCCAGCAGTCTGGGACTGAATGAAAAACTGTTTTTT. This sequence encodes CASSLGLNEKLFF.

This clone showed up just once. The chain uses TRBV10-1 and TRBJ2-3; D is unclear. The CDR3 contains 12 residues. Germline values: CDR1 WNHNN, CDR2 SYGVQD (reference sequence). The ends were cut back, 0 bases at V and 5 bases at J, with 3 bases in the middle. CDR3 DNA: TGCGCCAGCAGTGAGTCGATAGATACGCAGTATTTT. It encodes CASSESIDTQYF.

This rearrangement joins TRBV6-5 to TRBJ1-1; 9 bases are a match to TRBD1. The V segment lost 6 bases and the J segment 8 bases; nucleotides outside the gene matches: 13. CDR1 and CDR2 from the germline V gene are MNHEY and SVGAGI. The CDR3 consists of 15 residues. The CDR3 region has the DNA TGTGCCAGCAGCAATACGGGACAGGGAAGCTGGGAAGCTTTCTTT. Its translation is CASSNTGQGSWEAFF.

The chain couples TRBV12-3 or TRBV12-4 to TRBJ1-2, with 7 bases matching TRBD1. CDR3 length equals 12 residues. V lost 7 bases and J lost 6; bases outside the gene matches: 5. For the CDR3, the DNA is TGTGCCAGCAACCGCAGGGGGGATGGCTACACCTTC. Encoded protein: CASNRRGDGYTF.

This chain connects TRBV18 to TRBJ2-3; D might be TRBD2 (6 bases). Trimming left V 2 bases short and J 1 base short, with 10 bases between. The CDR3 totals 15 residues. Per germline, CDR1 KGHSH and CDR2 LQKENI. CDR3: CASSPGGIRTDTQYF. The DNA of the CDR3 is TGTGCCAGCTCACCAGGCGGGATCCGCACAGATACGCAGTATTTT.

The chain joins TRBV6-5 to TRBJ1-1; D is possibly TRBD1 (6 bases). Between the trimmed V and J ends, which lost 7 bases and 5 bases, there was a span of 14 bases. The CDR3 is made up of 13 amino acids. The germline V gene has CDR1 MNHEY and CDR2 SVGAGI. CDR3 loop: CASKWGAETEAFF. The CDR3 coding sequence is TGTGCCAGCAAATGGGGGGCCGAAACTGAAGCTTTCTTT.

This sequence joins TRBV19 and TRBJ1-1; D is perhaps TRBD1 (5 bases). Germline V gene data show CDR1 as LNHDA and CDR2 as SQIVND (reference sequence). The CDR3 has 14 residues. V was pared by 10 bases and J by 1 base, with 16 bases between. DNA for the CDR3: TGTGCCACCCTAGGGGTATTTGGGAACACTGAAGCTTTCTTT. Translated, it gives CATLGVFGNTEAFF.

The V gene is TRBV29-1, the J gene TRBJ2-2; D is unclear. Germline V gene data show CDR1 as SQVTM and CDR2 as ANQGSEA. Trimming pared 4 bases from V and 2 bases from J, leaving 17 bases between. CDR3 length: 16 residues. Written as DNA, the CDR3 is TGCAGCGTTGCTAAGACCGCGACTTTAAACACCGGGGAGCTGTTTTTT. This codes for CSVAKTATLNTGELFF.

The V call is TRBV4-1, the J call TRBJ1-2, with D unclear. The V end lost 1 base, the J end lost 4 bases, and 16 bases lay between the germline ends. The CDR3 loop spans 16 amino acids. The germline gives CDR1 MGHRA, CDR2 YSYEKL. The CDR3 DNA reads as TGCGCCAGCAGCCAAGTTTTTTCCGCCTCGGGCTATGGCTACACCTTC. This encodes CASSQVFSASGYGYTF.

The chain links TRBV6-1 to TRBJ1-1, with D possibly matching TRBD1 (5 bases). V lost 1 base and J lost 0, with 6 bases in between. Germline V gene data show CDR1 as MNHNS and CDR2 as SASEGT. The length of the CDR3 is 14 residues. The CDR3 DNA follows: TGTGCCAGCAGTGAAGACAGGATGAACACTGAAGCTTTCTTT. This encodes CASSEDRMNTEAFF.

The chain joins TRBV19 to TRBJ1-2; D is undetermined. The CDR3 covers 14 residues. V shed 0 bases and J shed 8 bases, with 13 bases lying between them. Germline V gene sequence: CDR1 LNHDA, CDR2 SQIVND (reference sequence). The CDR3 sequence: CASSIESTLGGYTF. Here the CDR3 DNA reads TGTGCCAGTAGTATAGAGAGCACCTTGGGGGGCTACACCTTC. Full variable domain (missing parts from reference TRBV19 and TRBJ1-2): DGGITQSPKYLFRKEGQNVTLSCEQNLNHDAMYWYRQDPGQGLRLIYYSQIVNDFQKGDIAEGYSVSREKKESFPLTVTSAQKNPTAFYLCASSIESTLGGYTFGSGTRLTVV.

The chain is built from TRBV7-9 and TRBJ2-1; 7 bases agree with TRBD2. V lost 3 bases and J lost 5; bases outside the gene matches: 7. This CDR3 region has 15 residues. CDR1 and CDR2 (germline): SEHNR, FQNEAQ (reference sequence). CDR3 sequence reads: CASSLRERLDNEQFF. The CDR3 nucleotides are TGTGCCAGCAGCTTGCGGGAGAGGCTAGACAATGAGCAGTTCTTC.

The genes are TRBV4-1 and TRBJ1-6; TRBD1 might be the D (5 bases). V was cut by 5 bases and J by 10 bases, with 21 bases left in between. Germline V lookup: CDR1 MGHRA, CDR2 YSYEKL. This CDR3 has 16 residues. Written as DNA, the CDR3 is TGCGCCAGCAGCAAATCGGGGCGGATAGAGGGATCACCCCTCCACTTT. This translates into CASSKSGRIEGSPLHF.

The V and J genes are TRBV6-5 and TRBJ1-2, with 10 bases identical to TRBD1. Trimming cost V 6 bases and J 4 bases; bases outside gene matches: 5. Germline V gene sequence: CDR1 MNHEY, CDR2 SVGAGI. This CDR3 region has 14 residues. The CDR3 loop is CASSTGQGTYGYTF. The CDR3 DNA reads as TGTGCCAGCAGCACGGGACAGGGGACCTATGGCTACACCTTC.

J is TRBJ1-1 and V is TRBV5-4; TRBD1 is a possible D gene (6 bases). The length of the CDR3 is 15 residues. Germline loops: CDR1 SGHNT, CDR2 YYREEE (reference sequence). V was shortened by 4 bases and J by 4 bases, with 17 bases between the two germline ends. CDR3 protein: CASSLGDNHPTEAFF. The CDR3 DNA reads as TGTGCCAGCAGCCTGGGGGACAATCACCCCACTGAAGCTTTCTTT. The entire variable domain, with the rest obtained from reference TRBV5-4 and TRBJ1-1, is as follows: ETGVTQSPTHLIKTRGQQVTLRCSSQSGHNTVSWYQQALGQGPQFIFQYYREEENGRGNFPPRFSGLQFPNYSSELNVNALELDDSALYLCASSLGDNHPTEAFFGQGTRLTVV.

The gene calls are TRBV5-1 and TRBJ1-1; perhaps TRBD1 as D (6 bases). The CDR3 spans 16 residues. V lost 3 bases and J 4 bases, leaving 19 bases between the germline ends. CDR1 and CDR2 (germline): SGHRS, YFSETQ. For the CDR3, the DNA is TGCGCCAGCAGCTCCCTCTTACAGGGTGGGGGCACTGAAGCTTTCTTT. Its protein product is CASSSLLQGGGTEAFF.

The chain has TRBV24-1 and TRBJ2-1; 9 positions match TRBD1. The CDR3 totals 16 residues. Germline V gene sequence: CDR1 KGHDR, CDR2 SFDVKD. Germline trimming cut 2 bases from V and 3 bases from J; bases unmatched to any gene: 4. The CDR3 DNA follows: TGTGCCACCAGTGATTACAGACAGGGGGACTACAATGAGCAGTTCTTC. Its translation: CATSDYRQGDYNEQFF.

The CDR3 DNA is TGCGCCAGCAGCTACAGGGAGAACACTGAAGCTTTCTTT. This translates into CASSYRENTEAFF. The V gene is TRBV4-3, the J gene TRBJ1-1; a weak D match, TRBD1 (6 bases). The CDR3 spans 13 residues. The V gene's germline CDR1 is LGHNA and CDR2 YSLEER. Trimming shortened V by 5 bases and J by 1 base, and 8 bases separated the two germline ends.

The CDR3 loop reads CASSLARGRFNEQFF. The CDR3 DNA follows: TGTGCCAGCAGCTTAGCCAGAGGCAGGTTCAATGAGCAGTTCTTC. V and J are TRBV7-9 and TRBJ2-1; D unresolved. The germline V gene has CDR1 SEHNR and CDR2 FQNEAQ (reference sequence). V dropped 0 bases and J dropped 6 bases, with 12 bases sitting between them. CDR3 size: 15 residues. Full variable domain (rest looked up from reference TRBV7-9 and TRBJ2-1): DTGVSQNPRHKITKRGQNVTFRCDPISEHNRLYWYRQTLGQGPEFLTYFQNEAQLEKSRLLSDRFSAERPKGSFSTLEIQRTEQGDSAMYLCASSLARGRFNEQFFGPGTRLTVL.

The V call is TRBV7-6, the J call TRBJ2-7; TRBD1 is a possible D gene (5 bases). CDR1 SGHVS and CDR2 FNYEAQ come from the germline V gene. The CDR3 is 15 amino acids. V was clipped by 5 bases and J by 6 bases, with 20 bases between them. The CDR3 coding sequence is TGTGCCAGCAGCACATCATTAGGGGCCGTCGGCGAGCAGTACTTC. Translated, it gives CASSTSLGAVGEQYF.